This T cell receptor (beta chain) derives from a study of blood T cells in healthy people across ages. The V and J ends lost 2 bases and 4 bases respectively, with 12 bases between them. Germline CDR1 is LGHNA and CDR2 is YSLEER. The CDR3 runs to 15 residues. A sample-barcoded 5' primer and a J-beta primer mix were used in a second PCR of roughly 7 to 11 cycles. TCRdb reprocessed the 5' RACE reads with MiXCR, giving one entry per CDR3 protein. The sample gives approximately 810,000 distinct CDR3 sequences, 29% of which show up once; roughly a sixth is in the top ten. This clonotype was recorded at least ten times.

The sequenced material came from blood. The source of this sequence is a woman older than 75 in good health. The chain joins TRBV4-3 to TRBJ2-1; possibly TRBD1 for D (5 bases). The CDR3 spells CASSQSRVEYNEQFF. The CDR3 DNA reads as TGCGCCAGCAGCCAATCCAGGGTGGAGTACAATGAGCAGTTCTTC.